Reported below is one T cell receptor (beta chain). Its cognate antigen is unknown. The data originate from a study of T cell responses to AZD1222 COVID-19 vaccine. Here immunoSEQ multiplex PCR was the method, and the copy in TCRdb shows in-frame clones only, minus some. The profile covers over 25,000 clones, with roughly 78% appearing a single time and 5% to 6.5% taken by the ten largest. Points from the study as a whole: Seropositive status at baseline applied to only 6 or 7 AZD1222 recipients. Without day 14 samples, only post-peak T cell repertoires were studied.

The sequencing used peripheral blood, collected on day 0 of AZD1222 vaccination. The receptor was isolated from an adult in good health.

The CDR3 loop is CASRDSINGNTIYF. The CDR3 nucleotides read TGTGCCAGCAGGGACAGCATTAATGGAAACACCATATATTTT. The chain couples TRBV28 to TRBJ1-3; D possibly corresponds to TRBD1 (6 bases). This CDR3 is 14 amino acids long. The germline V and J ends were trimmed by 6 bases and 3 bases, with 12 bases remaining between them. Germline CDR1 is MDHEN and CDR2 is SYDVKM.